This T cell receptor beta chain was identified during a study of PD-L1 blockade in urothelial cancer. For the study at large: When patients started atezolizumab around 2014, it was given at 1,200 mg intravenously every 3 weeks.

Time point: pretreatment peripheral blood. Clones were read by immunoSEQ multiplex PCR, and TCRdb kept only the in-frame ones, dropping some. The sample carries approximately 45,000 clones, about 81% recorded once. The table lists this clone with a few counts. The length of the CDR3 is 12 residues. V gave up 4 bases and J gave up 12 bases, with 18 bases separating them. Germline assignment: CDR1 GTSNPN and CDR2 SVGIG (reference sequence). The sample consisted of PBMCs, taken around atezolizumab (anti-PD-L1) treatment. The receptor was derived from a man in his fifties with urothelial cancer. The chain is built from TRBV30 and TRBJ1-1; tentative D call: TRBD1 (5 bases). CDR3 sequence reads: CAWNRGTQETFF. The CDR3 region has the DNA TGTGCCTGGAATCGCGGGACCCAGGAGACTTTCTTT.